This TCR beta chain emerged from a study of T cell changes during pregnancy in multiple sclerosis. The CDR3 has 17 residues. Per germline, CDR1 SEHNR and CDR2 FQNEAQ (reference sequence). Trimming left V 5 bases short and J 0 bases short, with 19 bases between. This table comes from immunoSEQ multiplex PCR, and its TCRdb copy is limited to in-frame clones, with some not included. The sample lists around 34,000 clones, approximately 90% occurring once. This clonotype was obtained from a female donor with multiple sclerosis, enrolled in a pregnancy study. The chain uses TRBV7-9 and TRBJ1-1; perhaps TRBD1 as D (6 bases). Sequenced here: CD8+ T cells from peripheral blood mononuclear cells, sampled in the first trimester of pregnancy. CDR3 DNA sequence: TGTGCCAGCAGCCTCCCGGGGGGCACCTCTGTGAACACTGAAGCTTTCTTT. It translates to CASSLPGGTSVNTEAFF.